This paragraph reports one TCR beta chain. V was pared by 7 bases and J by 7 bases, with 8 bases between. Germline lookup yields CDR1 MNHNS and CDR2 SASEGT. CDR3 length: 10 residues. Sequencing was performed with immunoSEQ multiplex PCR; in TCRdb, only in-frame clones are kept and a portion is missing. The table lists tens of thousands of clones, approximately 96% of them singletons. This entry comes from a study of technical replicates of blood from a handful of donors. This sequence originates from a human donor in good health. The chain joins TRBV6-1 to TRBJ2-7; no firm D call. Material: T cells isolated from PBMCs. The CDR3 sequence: CASIEQEQYF. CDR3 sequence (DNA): TGTGCCAGCATCGAACAAGAGCAGTACTTC.